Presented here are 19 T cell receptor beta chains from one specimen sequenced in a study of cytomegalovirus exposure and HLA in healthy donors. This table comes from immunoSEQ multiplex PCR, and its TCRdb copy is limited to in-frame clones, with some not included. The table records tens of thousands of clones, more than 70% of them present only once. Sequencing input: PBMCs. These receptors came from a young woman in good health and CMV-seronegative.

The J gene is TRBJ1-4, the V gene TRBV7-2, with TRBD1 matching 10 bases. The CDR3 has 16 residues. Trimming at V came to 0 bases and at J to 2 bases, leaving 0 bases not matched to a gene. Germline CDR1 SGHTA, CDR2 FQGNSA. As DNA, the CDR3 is TGTGCCAGCAGCTTAGCGGGACAGGGGACTAATGAAAAACTGTTTTTT. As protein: CASSLAGQGTNEKLFF.

CDR3 DNA sequence: TGTGCCAGCACAAAAGTCGGGAGCTCCTATAATTCACCCCTCCACTTT. It specifies CASTKVGSSYNSPLHF. The chain combines TRBV2 with TRBJ1-6; D gene ambiguous. The V end lost 7 bases, the J end lost 0 bases, and 13 bases lay between the germline ends. Germline V gene lookup returns CDR1 SNHLY and CDR2 FYNNEI. This CDR3 is built from 16 residues.

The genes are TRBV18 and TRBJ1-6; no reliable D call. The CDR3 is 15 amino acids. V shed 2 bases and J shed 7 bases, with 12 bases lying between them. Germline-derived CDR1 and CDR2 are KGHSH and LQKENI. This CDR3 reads CASSPSPQPNSPLHF. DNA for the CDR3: TGTGCCAGCTCACCAAGTCCACAGCCCAATTCACCCCTCCACTTT. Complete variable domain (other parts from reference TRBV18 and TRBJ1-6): NAGVMQNPRHLVRRRGQEARLRCSPMKGHSHVYWYRQLPEEGLKFMVYLQKENIIDESGMPKERFSAEFPKEGPSILRIQQVVRGDSAAYFCASSPSPQPNSPLHFGNGTRLTVT.

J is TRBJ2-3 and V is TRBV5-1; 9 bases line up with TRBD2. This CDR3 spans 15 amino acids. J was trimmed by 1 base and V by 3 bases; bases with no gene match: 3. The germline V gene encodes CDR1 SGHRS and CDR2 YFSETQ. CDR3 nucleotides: TGCGCCAGCAGCTCCTGGACTAGCGGCACAGATACGCAGTATTTT. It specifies CASSSWTSGTDTQYF.

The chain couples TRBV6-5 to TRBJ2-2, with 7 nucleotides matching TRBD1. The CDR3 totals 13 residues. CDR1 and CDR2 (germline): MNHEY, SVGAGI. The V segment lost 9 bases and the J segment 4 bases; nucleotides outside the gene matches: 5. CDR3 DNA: TGTGCCAGTACAGGGGACATCACCGGGGAGCTGTTTTTT. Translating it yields CASTGDITGELFF.

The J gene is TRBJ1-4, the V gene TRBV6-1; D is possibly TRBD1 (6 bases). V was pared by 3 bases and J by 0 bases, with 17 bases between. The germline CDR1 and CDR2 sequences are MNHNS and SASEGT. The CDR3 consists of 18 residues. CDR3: CASSEGIQGLSTNEKLFF. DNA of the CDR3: TGTGCCAGCAGTGAGGGGATACAGGGCCTCTCAACTAATGAAAAACTGTTTTTT.

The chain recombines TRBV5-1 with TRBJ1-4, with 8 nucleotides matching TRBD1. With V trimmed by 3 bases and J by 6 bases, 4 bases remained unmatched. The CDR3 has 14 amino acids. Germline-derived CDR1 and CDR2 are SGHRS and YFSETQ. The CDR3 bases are TGCGCCAGCAGCTGGACAGGGTGGGATGAAAAACTGTTTTTT. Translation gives CASSWTGWDEKLFF.

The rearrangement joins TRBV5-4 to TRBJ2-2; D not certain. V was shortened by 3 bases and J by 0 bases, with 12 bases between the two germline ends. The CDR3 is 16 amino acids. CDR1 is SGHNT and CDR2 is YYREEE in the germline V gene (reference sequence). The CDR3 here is CASSSAQRANTGELFF. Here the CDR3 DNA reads TGTGCCAGCAGCTCCGCCCAGCGCGCGAACACCGGGGAGCTGTTTTTT.

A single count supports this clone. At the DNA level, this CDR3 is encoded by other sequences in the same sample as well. The CDR3 region has the DNA TGTGCCAGCACATGGGGAGGCGGCAATCAGCCCCAGCATTTT. It is translated as CASTWGGGNQPQHF. The rearrangement links TRBV7-9 to TRBJ1-5; D is unclear. Trimming pared 7 bases from V and 2 bases from J, leaving 12 bases between. There are 14 residues in the CDR3. Germline lookup yields CDR1 SEHNR and CDR2 FQNEAQ (reference sequence).

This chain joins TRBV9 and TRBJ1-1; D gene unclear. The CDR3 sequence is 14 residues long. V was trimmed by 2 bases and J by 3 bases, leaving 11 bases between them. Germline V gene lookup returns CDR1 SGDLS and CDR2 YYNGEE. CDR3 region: CASSVGGFDTEAFF. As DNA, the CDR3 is TGTGCCAGCAGCGTGGGAGGTTTTGACACTGAAGCTTTCTTT.

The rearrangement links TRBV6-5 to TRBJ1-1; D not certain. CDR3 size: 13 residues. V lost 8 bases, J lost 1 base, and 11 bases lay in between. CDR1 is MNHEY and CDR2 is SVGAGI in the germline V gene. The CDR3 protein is CASSEGPNTEAFF. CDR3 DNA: TGTGCCAGCTCCGAGGGTCCGAACACTGAAGCTTTCTTT.

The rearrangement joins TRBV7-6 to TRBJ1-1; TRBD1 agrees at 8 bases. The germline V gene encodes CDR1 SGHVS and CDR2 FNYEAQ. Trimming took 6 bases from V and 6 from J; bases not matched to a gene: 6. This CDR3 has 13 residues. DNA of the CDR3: TGTGCCAGCAGTCAGACAGGGGTCGCTGAAGCTTTCTTT. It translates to CASSQTGVAEAFF.

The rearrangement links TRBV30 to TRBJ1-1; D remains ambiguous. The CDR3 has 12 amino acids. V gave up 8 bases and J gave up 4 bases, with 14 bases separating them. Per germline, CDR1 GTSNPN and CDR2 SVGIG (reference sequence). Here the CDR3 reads CAGEGAFTEAFF. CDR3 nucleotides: TGTGCCGGGGAGGGTGCCTTCACTGAAGCTTTCTTT.

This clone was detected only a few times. CDR3 coding DNA: TGTGCCAGCAGCTTAGCGGGGGGAACCTACGAGCAGTACTTC. Amino acids: CASSLAGGTYEQYF. The genes are TRBV5-6 and TRBJ2-7; 9 bases align to TRBD2. The CDR3 sequence is 14 residues long. After removal of 2 bases from V and 2 bases from J, the junction contained 2 bases not matched to a gene. Germline V gene data show CDR1 as SGHDT and CDR2 as YYEEEE.

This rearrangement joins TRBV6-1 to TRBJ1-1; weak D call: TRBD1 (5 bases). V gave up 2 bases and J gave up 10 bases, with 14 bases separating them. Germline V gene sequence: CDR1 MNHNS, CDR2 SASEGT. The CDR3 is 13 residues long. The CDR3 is CASSEFGGNSAFF. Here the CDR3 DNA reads TGTGCCAGCAGTGAATTCGGGGGGAACTCAGCTTTCTTT.

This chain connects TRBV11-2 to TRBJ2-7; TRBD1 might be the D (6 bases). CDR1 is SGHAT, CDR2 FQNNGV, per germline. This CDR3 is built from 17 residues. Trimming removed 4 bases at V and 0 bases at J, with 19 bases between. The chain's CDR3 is CASSSLTTGTSSYEQYF. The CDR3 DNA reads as TGTGCCAGCAGCTCCTTGACGACAGGCACGAGCTCCTACGAGCAGTACTTC.

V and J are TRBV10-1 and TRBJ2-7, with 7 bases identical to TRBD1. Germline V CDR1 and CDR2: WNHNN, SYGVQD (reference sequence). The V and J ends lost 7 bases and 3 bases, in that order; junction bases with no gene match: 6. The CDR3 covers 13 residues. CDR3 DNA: TGCGCCAGCAACCAGGGGGTGGACTACGAGCAGTACTTC. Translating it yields CASNQGVDYEQYF.

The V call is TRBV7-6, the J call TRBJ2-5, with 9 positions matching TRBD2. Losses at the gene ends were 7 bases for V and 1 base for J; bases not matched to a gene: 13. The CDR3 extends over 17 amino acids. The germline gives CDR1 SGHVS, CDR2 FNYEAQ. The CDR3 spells CASTTPGLAQFQETQYF. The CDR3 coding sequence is TGTGCCAGCACCACCCCGGGACTAGCCCAATTCCAAGAGACCCAGTACTTC. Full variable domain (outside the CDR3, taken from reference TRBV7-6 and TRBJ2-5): GAGVSQSPRYKVTKRGQDVALRCDPISGHVSLYWYRQALGQGPEFLTYFNYEAQQDKSGLPNDRFSAERPEGSISTLTIQRTEQRDSAMYRCASTTPGLAQFQETQYFGPGTRLLVL.

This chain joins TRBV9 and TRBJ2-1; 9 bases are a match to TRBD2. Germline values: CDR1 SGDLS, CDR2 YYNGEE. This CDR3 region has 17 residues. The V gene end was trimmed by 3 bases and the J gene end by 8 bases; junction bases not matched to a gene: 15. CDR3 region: CASSGASGRTLVDEQFF. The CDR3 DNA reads TGTGCCAGCAGCGGGGCGAGCGGGAGGACTCTTGTGGATGAGCAGTTCTTC.